Listed below are T cell receptor beta chains from one sample, sequenced in a study of T cell changes during pregnancy in multiple sclerosis. The table came from immunoSEQ multiplex PCR; TCRdb's copy has only in-frame clones and leaves some out. The sample shows approximately 44,000 clones, 89% of them seen only once. The material was CD4+ T cells from peripheral blood mononuclear cells, obtained in the first trimester of pregnancy. These receptors were obtained from a female donor with multiple sclerosis, enrolled in a pregnancy study. The CDR3 runs from the conserved cysteine through the conserved F or W. Each record gives: CDR3 protein, CDR3 length, J gene, V gene, D gene. A D gene is named only where the DNA matches it firmly.

cdr3_aa: CASSLRGGPLYGYTF
cdr3_length: 15
j_call: TRBJ1-2
v_call: TRBV28
d_call: TRBD1

cdr3_aa: CSVGPDYPLPTDTQYF
cdr3_length: 16
j_call: TRBJ2-3
v_call: TRBV29-1
d_call: NA

cdr3_aa: CASSPDGARETQYF
cdr3_length: 14
j_call: TRBJ2-5
v_call: TRBV18
d_call: NA

cdr3_aa: CASSLGGETEAFF
cdr3_length: 13
j_call: TRBJ1-1
v_call: TRBV7-8
d_call: NA

cdr3_aa: CSVDSRLGLGTQYF
cdr3_length: 14
j_call: TRBJ2-5
v_call: TRBV29-1
d_call: NA

cdr3_aa: CASSPLTQTGYGYTF
cdr3_length: 15
j_call: TRBJ1-2
v_call: TRBV28
d_call: TRBD1

cdr3_aa: CASSSTGPNQPQHF
cdr3_length: 14
j_call: TRBJ1-5
v_call: TRBV28
d_call: TRBD1

cdr3_aa: CASSLLGTGHQPQHF
cdr3_length: 15
j_call: TRBJ1-5
v_call: TRBV5-5
d_call: TRBD1

cdr3_aa: CASMEASSYNEQFF
cdr3_length: 14
j_call: TRBJ2-1
v_call: TRBV27
d_call: NA

cdr3_aa: CASSQAMGAGDNEQFF
cdr3_length: 16
j_call: TRBJ2-1
v_call: TRBV5-4
d_call: NA

cdr3_aa: CASSEAVRSEQYF
cdr3_length: 13
j_call: TRBJ2-7
v_call: TRBV6-1
d_call: NA

cdr3_aa: CASSYSIRGSHEQFF
cdr3_length: 15
j_call: TRBJ2-1
v_call: TRBV6-6
d_call: NA

cdr3_aa: CASSLLAGGYNEQFF
cdr3_length: 15
j_call: TRBJ2-1
v_call: TRBV6-1
d_call: TRBD2

cdr3_aa: CSVEIQGAASDTQYF
cdr3_length: 15
j_call: TRBJ2-3
v_call: TRBV29-1
d_call: TRBD1

cdr3_aa: CASSSIGVIGELFF
cdr3_length: 14
j_call: TRBJ2-2
v_call: TRBV11-2
d_call: NA

cdr3_aa: CASIRAANTGELFF
cdr3_length: 14
j_call: TRBJ2-2
v_call: TRBV2
d_call: NA

cdr3_aa: CASSLGGLAGVGAYEQYF
cdr3_length: 18
j_call: TRBJ2-7
v_call: TRBV5-1
d_call: TRBD2

cdr3_aa: CASSGSRAETQYF
cdr3_length: 13
j_call: TRBJ2-5
v_call: TRBV19
d_call: NA

cdr3_aa: CASGKRGSYEQYF
cdr3_length: 13
j_call: TRBJ2-7
v_call: TRBV12-5
d_call: NA

cdr3_aa: CASSPGGMGETQYF
cdr3_length: 14
j_call: TRBJ2-5
v_call: TRBV7-3
d_call: NA

cdr3_aa: CASSYGLAGGQFYADTQYF
cdr3_length: 19
j_call: TRBJ2-3
v_call: TRBV19
d_call: TRBD2

cdr3_aa: CASMKNRNTEAFF
cdr3_length: 13
j_call: TRBJ1-1
v_call: TRBV2
d_call: NA

cdr3_aa: CASTLGTSGITDTQYF
cdr3_length: 16
j_call: TRBJ2-3
v_call: TRBV28
d_call: TRBD2

cdr3_aa: CASSLRSTQETQYF
cdr3_length: 14
j_call: TRBJ2-5
v_call: TRBV5-1
d_call: NA

cdr3_aa: CASSLGRTTGELFF
cdr3_length: 14
j_call: TRBJ2-2
v_call: TRBV4-3
d_call: NA

cdr3_aa: CASSEQALGTGELFF
cdr3_length: 15
j_call: TRBJ2-2
v_call: TRBV2
d_call: NA

cdr3_aa: CASSLVSPGTDTQYF
cdr3_length: 15
j_call: TRBJ2-3
v_call: TRBV28
d_call: NA

cdr3_aa: CASSFRRAGRGDTEAFF
cdr3_length: 17
j_call: TRBJ1-1
v_call: TRBV28
d_call: NA

cdr3_aa: CAISEGSGQFF
cdr3_length: 11
j_call: TRBJ2-1
v_call: TRBV10-3
d_call: NA

cdr3_aa: CSVGDSSNQPQHF
cdr3_length: 13
j_call: TRBJ1-5
v_call: TRBV29-1
d_call: TRBD1

cdr3_aa: CASSRTSGYEQYF
cdr3_length: 13
j_call: TRBJ2-7
v_call: TRBV11-2
d_call: TRBD2

cdr3_aa: CASTPFGSVETQYF
cdr3_length: 14
j_call: TRBJ2-5
v_call: TRBV28
d_call: NA

cdr3_aa: CASSFDQGSYGYTF
cdr3_length: 14
j_call: TRBJ1-2
v_call: TRBV5-1
d_call: NA

cdr3_aa: CASSVTSGVSTDTQYF
cdr3_length: 16
j_call: TRBJ2-3
v_call: TRBV5-1
d_call: TRBD2

cdr3_aa: CASSIVARGVSSGANVLTF
cdr3_length: 19
j_call: TRBJ2-6
v_call: TRBV19
d_call: NA

cdr3_aa: CASSQDRVDNSPLHF
cdr3_length: 15
j_call: TRBJ1-6
v_call: TRBV4-2
d_call: NA

cdr3_aa: CASSFSSREQYF
cdr3_length: 12
j_call: TRBJ2-7
v_call: TRBV28
d_call: NA

cdr3_aa: CASSPGQAAREAQYF
cdr3_length: 15
j_call: TRBJ2-5
v_call: TRBV5-8
d_call: TRBD1

cdr3_aa: CASSLQGANNQPQHF
cdr3_length: 15
j_call: TRBJ1-5
v_call: TRBV2
d_call: TRBD1

cdr3_aa: CASGGQMNYGYTF
cdr3_length: 13
j_call: TRBJ1-2
v_call: TRBV7-2
d_call: TRBD1

cdr3_aa: CASSQGLAGAIYTDTQYF
cdr3_length: 18
j_call: TRBJ2-3
v_call: TRBV5-1
d_call: TRBD2

cdr3_aa: CASSFSLAGLTYEQYF
cdr3_length: 16
j_call: TRBJ2-7
v_call: TRBV28
d_call: TRBD2

cdr3_aa: CASSRRTSGETYEQYF
cdr3_length: 16
j_call: TRBJ2-7
v_call: TRBV4-2
d_call: TRBD2

cdr3_aa: CSVDVYNEQFF
cdr3_length: 11
j_call: TRBJ2-1
v_call: TRBV29-1
d_call: NA

cdr3_aa: CASSSHVDGEQYF
cdr3_length: 13
j_call: TRBJ2-7
v_call: TRBV7-2
d_call: NA

cdr3_aa: CASRTSGGEGYTF
cdr3_length: 13
j_call: TRBJ1-2
v_call: TRBV25-1
d_call: TRBD1

cdr3_aa: CASSLTSGRSGEQYF
cdr3_length: 15
j_call: TRBJ2-7
v_call: TRBV18
d_call: TRBD2

cdr3_aa: CASSLKGLAILTDTQYF
cdr3_length: 17
j_call: TRBJ2-3
v_call: TRBV5-1
d_call: TRBD2

cdr3_aa: CASSEARTGAQYF
cdr3_length: 13
j_call: TRBJ2-3
v_call: TRBV2
d_call: TRBD1

cdr3_aa: CASRGRLNTEAFF
cdr3_length: 13
j_call: TRBJ1-1
v_call: TRBV5-1
d_call: NA

cdr3_aa: CASSYSGQGNIQYF
cdr3_length: 14
j_call: TRBJ2-4
v_call: TRBV6-5
d_call: TRBD1

cdr3_aa: CASSEGTGGSYGYTF
cdr3_length: 15
j_call: TRBJ1-2
v_call: TRBV6-1
d_call: TRBD1

cdr3_aa: CASSRQGGYNEQFF
cdr3_length: 14
j_call: TRBJ2-1
v_call: TRBV5-1
d_call: NA

cdr3_aa: CASSGTSGSNTGELFF
cdr3_length: 16
j_call: TRBJ2-2
v_call: TRBV9
d_call: TRBD2

cdr3_aa: CASSEQGHSGNTIYF
cdr3_length: 15
j_call: TRBJ1-3
v_call: TRBV6-1
d_call: NA

cdr3_aa: CASSGGLAVQETQYF
cdr3_length: 15
j_call: TRBJ2-5
v_call: TRBV9
d_call: TRBD2

cdr3_aa: CASSGETGGSQPQHF
cdr3_length: 15
j_call: TRBJ1-5
v_call: TRBV6-1
d_call: TRBD1

cdr3_aa: CASSAAGTSGRPQETQYF
cdr3_length: 18
j_call: TRBJ2-5
v_call: TRBV7-2
d_call: TRBD2

cdr3_aa: CASSLFVETQYF
cdr3_length: 12
j_call: TRBJ2-5
v_call: TRBV5-5
d_call: NA

cdr3_aa: CASSVDPVPGELFF
cdr3_length: 14
j_call: TRBJ2-2
v_call: TRBV9
d_call: NA